Sequencing of this TCR beta chain was carried out in a study of blood T cell repertoires in COVID-19. In the authors' workflow: Researchers report that nucleated cell counts were estimated from reference gene primer amplification. TCRdb's copy holds only in-frame clones and misses some; the assay was immunoSEQ multiplex PCR. The V and J calls and clone size were taken over from that table, and D and trimming were inferred from the DNA. There are about 150,000 clones in the sample; approximately 90% occur only once, and over 4.5% lies in the top ten. CDR3 length: 15 residues. V gave up 2 bases and J gave up 3 bases, with 14 bases separating them. Per germline, CDR1 LGHDT and CDR2 YNNKEL (reference sequence).

This chain uses TRBV3-1 (or the pseudogene TRBV3-2) with TRBJ2-7; D might be TRBD1 (6 bases). The sample comprised peripheral blood. The source of this sequence is a human donor in a cohort sampled during active COVID-19. CDR3 amino acids: CASSQPRGGDYEQYF. In DNA form, the CDR3 reads TGTGCCAGCAGCCAACCCAGAGGGGGTGACTACGAGCAGTACTTC.